This TCR beta chain was sequenced in a study of blood T cell repertoires in COVID-19. On the study more broadly: Samples came from the United States, Italy and Spain, spanning acute and convalescent COVID-19. The analysed material was cDNA or gDNA that came from T cells, B-cell-depleted T cells, or PBMCs.

In the study's own analysis: Estimation of nucleated cell counts was performed using reference gene primer amplification. TCRdb keeps only in-frame clones here, not all; method: immunoSEQ multiplex PCR. The V and J calls and clone size were taken over from that table, and D and trimming were inferred from the DNA. The table has about 74,000 clones, over 70% seen once. The CDR3 runs 15 residues. V lost 8 bases and J lost 6, with 19 bases in between. Germline V gene lookup returns CDR1 ENHRY and CDR2 SYGVKD. The receptor's source is a man in his sixties or seventies with acute or convalescent COVID-19. Sequenced sample: peripheral blood. The V and J genes are TRBV10-3 and TRBJ1-4; D gene ambiguous. The CDR3 loop reads CAISPGEATYEKLFF. CDR3 DNA: TGTGCCATCTCTCCGGGAGAGGCGACATATGAAAAACTGTTTTTT.